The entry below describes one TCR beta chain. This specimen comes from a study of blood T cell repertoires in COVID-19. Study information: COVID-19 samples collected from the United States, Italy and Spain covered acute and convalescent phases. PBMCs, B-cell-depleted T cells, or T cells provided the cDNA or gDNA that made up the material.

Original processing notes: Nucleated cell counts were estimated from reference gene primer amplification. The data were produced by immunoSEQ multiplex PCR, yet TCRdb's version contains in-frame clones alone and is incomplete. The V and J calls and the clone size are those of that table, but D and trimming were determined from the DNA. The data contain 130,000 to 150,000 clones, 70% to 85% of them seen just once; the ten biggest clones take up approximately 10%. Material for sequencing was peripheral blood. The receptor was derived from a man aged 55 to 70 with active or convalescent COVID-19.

CDR3: CASSQGTGANTGELFF. In DNA, the CDR3 is TGCGCCAGCAGCCAAGGTACGGGAGCGAACACCGGGGAGCTGTTTTTT. The gene calls are TRBV4-1 and TRBJ2-2; D is possibly TRBD2 (6 bases). Trimming shortened V by 1 base and J by 0 bases, and 9 bases separated the two germline ends. CDR3 length: 16 amino acids. In germline, CDR1 is MGHRA, CDR2 YSYEKL.